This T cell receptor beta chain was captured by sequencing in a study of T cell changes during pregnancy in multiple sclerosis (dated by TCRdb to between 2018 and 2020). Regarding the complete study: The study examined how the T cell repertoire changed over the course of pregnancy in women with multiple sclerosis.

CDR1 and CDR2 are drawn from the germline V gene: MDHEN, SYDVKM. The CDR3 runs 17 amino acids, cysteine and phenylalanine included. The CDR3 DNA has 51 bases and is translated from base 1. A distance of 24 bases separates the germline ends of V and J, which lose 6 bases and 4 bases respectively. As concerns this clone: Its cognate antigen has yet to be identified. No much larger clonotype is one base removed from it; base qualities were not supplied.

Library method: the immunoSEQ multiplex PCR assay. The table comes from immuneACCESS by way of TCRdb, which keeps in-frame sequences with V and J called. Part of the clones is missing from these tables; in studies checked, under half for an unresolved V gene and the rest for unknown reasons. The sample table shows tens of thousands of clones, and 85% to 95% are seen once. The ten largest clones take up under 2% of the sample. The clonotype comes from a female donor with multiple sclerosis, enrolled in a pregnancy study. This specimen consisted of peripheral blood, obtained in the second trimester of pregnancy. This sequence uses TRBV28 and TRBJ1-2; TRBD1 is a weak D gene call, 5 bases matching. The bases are TGTGCCAGCAGGCTCAGATGGGCGGAGAGGGACTTCTATGGCTACACCTTC. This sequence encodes CASRLRWAERDFYGYTF.